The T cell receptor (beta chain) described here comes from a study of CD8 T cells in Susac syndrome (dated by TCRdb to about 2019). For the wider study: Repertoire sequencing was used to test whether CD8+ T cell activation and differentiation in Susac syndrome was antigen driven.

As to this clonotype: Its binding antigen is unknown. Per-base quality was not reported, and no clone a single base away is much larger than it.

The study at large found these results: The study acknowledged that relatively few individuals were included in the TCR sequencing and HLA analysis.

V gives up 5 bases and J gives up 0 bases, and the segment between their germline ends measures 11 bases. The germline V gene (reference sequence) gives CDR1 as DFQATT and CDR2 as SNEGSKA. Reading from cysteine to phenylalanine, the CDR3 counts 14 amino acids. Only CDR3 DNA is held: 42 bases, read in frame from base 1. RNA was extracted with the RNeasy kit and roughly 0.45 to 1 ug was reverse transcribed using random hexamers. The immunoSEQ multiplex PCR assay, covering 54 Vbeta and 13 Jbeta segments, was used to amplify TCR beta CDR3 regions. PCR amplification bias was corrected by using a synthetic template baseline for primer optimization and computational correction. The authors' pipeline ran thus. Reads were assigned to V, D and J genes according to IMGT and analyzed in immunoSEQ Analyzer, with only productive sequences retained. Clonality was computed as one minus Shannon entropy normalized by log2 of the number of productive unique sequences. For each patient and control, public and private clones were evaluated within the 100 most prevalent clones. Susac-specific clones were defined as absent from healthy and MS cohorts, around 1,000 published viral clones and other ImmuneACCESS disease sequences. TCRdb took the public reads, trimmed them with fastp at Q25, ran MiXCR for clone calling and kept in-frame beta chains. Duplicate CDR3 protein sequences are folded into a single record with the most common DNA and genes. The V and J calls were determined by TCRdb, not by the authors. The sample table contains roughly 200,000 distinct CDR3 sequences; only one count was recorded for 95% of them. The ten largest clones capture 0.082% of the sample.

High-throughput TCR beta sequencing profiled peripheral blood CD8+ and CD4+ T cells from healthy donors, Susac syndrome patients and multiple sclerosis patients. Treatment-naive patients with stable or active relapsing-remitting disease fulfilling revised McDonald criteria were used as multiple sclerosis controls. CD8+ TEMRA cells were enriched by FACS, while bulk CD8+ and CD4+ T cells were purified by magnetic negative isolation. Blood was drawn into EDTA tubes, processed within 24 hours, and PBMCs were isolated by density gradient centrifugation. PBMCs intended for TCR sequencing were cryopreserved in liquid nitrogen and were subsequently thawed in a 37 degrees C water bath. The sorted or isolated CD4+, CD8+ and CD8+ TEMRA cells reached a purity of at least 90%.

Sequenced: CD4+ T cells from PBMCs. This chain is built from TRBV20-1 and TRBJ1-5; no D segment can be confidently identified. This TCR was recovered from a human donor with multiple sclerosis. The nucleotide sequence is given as TGCAGTGCTCAGTCCATCCATAGCAATCAGCCCCAGCATTTT. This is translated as CSAQSIHSNQPQHF.